A single sample gave rise to the 19 T cell receptor beta chains below, sequenced in a study of cytomegalovirus exposure and HLA in healthy donors. The PCR ran on 60 Vbeta and 13 Jbeta primers. Method: immunoSEQ multiplex PCR; TCRdb's copy keeps in-frame clones and lacks some. The sample yields around 100,000 clones, roughly 70% seen once. Material: PBMCs. These receptors were obtained from a man aged 45-65 years in good health and CMV-seronegative.

A few counts support this clone. This chain connects TRBV27 to TRBJ1-5, with a possible D match to TRBD1 (6 bases). This CDR3 contains 15 residues. Germline values: CDR1 MNHEY, CDR2 SMNVEV (reference sequence). With 2 bases removed from V and 5 bases from J, the gap between germline ends came to 13 bases. The CDR3 coding sequence is TGTGCCAGCAGTTTAGGGGGGGCAGGACATCAGCCCCAGCATTTT. Its protein product is CASSLGGAGHQPQHF.

The chain has TRBV14 and TRBJ2-3; 7 bases line up with TRBD2. Germline CDR1 reads SGHDN; CDR2 reads FVKESK. The CDR3 sequence is 16 residues long. V shed 3 bases and J 5 bases; nucleotides not matched to a gene: 11. The CDR3 DNA is TGTGCCAGCAGCCAGCCTAGGTCCGGGAGGAAAGATACGCAGTATTTT. It encodes CASSQPRSGRKDTQYF.

V and J are TRBV5-1 and TRBJ1-3; 7 bases line up with TRBD1. Trimming cost V 4 bases and J 2 bases; bases outside gene matches: 9. Per the germline V gene, CDR1 is SGHRS and CDR2 is YFSETQ. This CDR3 is 16 amino acids long. The CDR3 nucleotides read TGCGCCAGCAGCCGAACAGGGGAAGGCGCTGGAAACACCATATATTTT. Amino acid sequence: CASSRTGEGAGNTIYF.

The rearrangement joins TRBV6-6 to TRBJ2-1; 11 bases are a match to TRBD2. The V and J ends lost 8 bases and 8 bases, in that order; junction bases with no gene match: 8. Looked up from germline, CDR1 is MNHNY and CDR2 is SVGAGI (reference sequence). The CDR3 totals 14 residues. This CDR3 is CASQLAGEVDEQFF. The CDR3 nucleotides are TGTGCCAGCCAACTAGCGGGAGAGGTCGATGAGCAGTTCTTC.

Comments on this clone: Relative to the germline gene, one junction end is altered; a read error may explain this. This chain links TRBV2 with TRBJ1-2; D unresolved. Germline loops: CDR1 SNHLY, CDR2 FYNNEI. The CDR3 runs to 15 residues. This CDR3 is CASTENGRQAYGYTF. CDR3 DNA: TGTGCCAGCACTGAAAATGGCCGACAAGCCTATGGCTACACCTTC.

This chain links TRBV6-5 with TRBJ1-2, with a weak D call TRBD1 (6 bases). Germline CDR1 and CDR2: MNHEY and SVGAGI. V lost 4 bases and J 0 bases, leaving 12 bases between the germline ends. This CDR3 has 15 amino acids. The CDR3 sequence is CASSSPTGANYGYTF. CDR3 nucleotide sequence: TGTGCCAGCAGTTCACCGACAGGAGCTAACTATGGCTACACCTTC.

The CDR3: CASSSRTGGYTF. The CDR3 DNA follows: TGTGCCAGCAGTTCCAGGACAGGGGGCTACACCTTC. The rearrangement links TRBV28 to TRBJ1-2; TRBD1 aligns across 8 bases. With V trimmed by 4 bases and J by 8 bases, 3 bases remained unmatched. The germline V gene has CDR1 MDHEN and CDR2 SYDVKM. This CDR3 spans 12 amino acids.

This rearrangement joins TRBV15 to TRBJ2-3; 10 bases line up with TRBD2. Germline V gene lookup returns CDR1 LNHNV and CDR2 YYDKDF (reference sequence). The CDR3 sequence is 15 residues long. V shed 1 base, J shed 5 bases, and the junction held 3 bases outside the gene matches. In DNA form, the CDR3 reads TGTGCCACCAGCAGAGGATCTAGCGGGAGAGATACGCAGTATTTT. This encodes CATSRGSSGRDTQYF.

The V gene is TRBV10-1, the J gene TRBJ1-6, with 8 bases matching TRBD1. Germline V CDR1 and CDR2: WNHNN, SYGVQD (reference sequence). After removal of 4 bases from V and 7 bases from J, the junction contained 3 bases not matched to a gene. This CDR3 is 14 amino acids long. As DNA, the CDR3 is TGCGCCAGCAGTGCGACAGGGGAGAATTCACCCCTCCACTTT. Amino acids: CASSATGENSPLHF.

DNA of the CDR3: TGTGCCAGTAGTTCCGGGACAGGGTATAACACCGGGGAGCTGTTTTTT. Its translation is CASSSGTGYNTGELFF. The chain recombines TRBV19 with TRBJ2-2; 9 nucleotides agree with TRBD1. The CDR3 extends over 16 amino acids. From germline, CDR1 is LNHDA and CDR2 SQIVND (reference sequence). After removal of 5 bases from V and 2 bases from J, the junction contained 6 bases not matched to a gene.

The CDR3 sequence is CASSRAGGITDTQYF. CDR3 DNA sequence: TGTGCCAGCAGCCGTGCGGGGGGGATCACAGATACGCAGTATTTT. The V and J genes are TRBV7-6 and TRBJ2-3; TRBD2 agrees at 9 bases. Germline V lookup: CDR1 SGHVS, CDR2 FNYEAQ. This CDR3 has 15 residues. V shed 5 bases and J 2 bases; nucleotides not matched to a gene: 5.

The chain links TRBV18 to TRBJ1-1; D is ambiguous. The CDR3 has 12 residues. Trimming took off 2 bases at V and 7 bases at J, with 8 bases between the two ends. Germline CDR1 KGHSH, CDR2 LQKENI. In DNA, the CDR3 is TGTGCCAGCTCACCAGGCGAGGGTGAAGCTTTCTTT. This codes for CASSPGEGEAFF.

This clone was recorded a few times. The CDR3 bases are TGTGCCACCTCCCGGGACAGGGGCCACGAGCAGTACTTC. Protein: CATSRDRGHEQYF. The chain carries TRBV5-4 and TRBJ2-7; 10 bases match TRBD1. The CDR3 is 13 amino acids. V shed 9 bases and J 5 bases; nucleotides not matched to a gene: 8. Germline V gene lookup returns CDR1 SGHNT and CDR2 YYREEE (reference sequence).

CDR3 bases: TGCGCCAGCAGCCTATCCCTTTGGGGGCCCTCTGGAAACACCATATATTTT. As protein: CASSLSLWGPSGNTIYF. The chain is built from TRBV4-1 and TRBJ1-3, with a possible D match to TRBD1 (6 bases). Trimming took off 4 bases at V and 0 bases at J, with 16 bases between the two ends. The CDR3 sequence is 17 residues long. Germline V CDR1 and CDR2: MGHRA, YSYEKL.

The table lists this clone with a count of one. This rearrangement joins TRBV30 to TRBJ1-2, with D perhaps TRBD1 (5 bases). The CDR3 totals 11 residues. CDR1 and CDR2 (germline): GTSNPN, SVGIG (reference sequence). The V gene lost 6 bases and the J gene lost 1 base, with 6 bases spanning the gap. CDR3 nucleotide sequence: TGTGCCTGCAGGGTTAACTATGGCTACACCTTC. Translation: CACRVNYGYTF.

The rearrangement links TRBV7-6 to TRBJ2-5; the match to TRBD1 covers 9 bases. This CDR3 is 15 amino acids long. The V segment lost 5 bases and the J segment 4 bases; nucleotides outside the gene matches: 8. Per the germline V gene, CDR1 is SGHVS and CDR2 is FNYEAQ. The CDR3 sequence is CASSKGQGRGETQYF. As DNA, the CDR3 is TGTGCCAGCAGCAAAGGACAGGGGAGGGGAGAGACCCAGTACTTC. The variable domain in full, with the rest retrieved from reference TRBV7-6 and TRBJ2-5, is GAGVSQSPRYKVTKRGQDVALRCDPISGHVSLYWYRQALGQGPEFLTYFNYEAQQDKSGLPNDRFSAERPEGSISTLTIQRTEQRDSAMYRCASSKGQGRGETQYFGPGTRLLVL.

This chain connects TRBV9 to TRBJ2-3; 10 bases match TRBD1. There are 18 residues in the CDR3. CDR1 SGDLS and CDR2 YYNGEE come from the germline V gene. With 4 bases clipped from V and 3 bases from J, the junction kept 14 bases outside the gene matches. The CDR3 spells CASSPTSIGTGETDTQYF. The CDR3 bases are TGTGCCAGCAGCCCCACCTCAATTGGGACAGGGGAAACAGATACGCAGTATTTT. Together with reference TRBV9 and TRBJ2-3, the CDR3 gives the full variable domain: DSGVTQTPKHLITATGQRVTLRCSPRSGDLSVYWYQQSLDQGLQFLIQYYNGEERAKGNILERFSAQQFPDLHSELNLSSLELGDSALYFCASSPTSIGTGETDTQYFGPGTRLTVL.

The J gene is TRBJ2-2, the V gene TRBV7-9; D is ambiguous. Germline V lookup: CDR1 SEHNR, CDR2 FQNEAQ (reference sequence). V was trimmed by 5 bases and J by 7 bases, leaving 8 bases between them. This CDR3 region has 12 residues. CDR3 in DNA: TGTGCCAGCAGCCCCCGGTACGGGGAGCTGTTTTTT. Translating gives CASSPRYGELFF.

The genes are TRBV11-2 and TRBJ2-2, with D maybe TRBD1 (5 bases). CDR1 SGHAT and CDR2 FQNNGV come from the germline V gene. The CDR3 has 17 amino acids. Between the trimmed V and J ends, which lost 7 bases and 6 bases, there was a span of 24 bases. The CDR3 DNA follows: TGTGCCAGCACTCAATTAGGAAAGGGGCCCCAATCCGGGGAGCTGTTTTTT. Encoded protein: CASTQLGKGPQSGELFF. The full variable domain, rest sourced from reference TRBV11-2 and TRBJ2-2, is EAGVAQSPRYKIIEKRQSVAFWCNPISGHATLYWYQQILGQGPKLLIQFQNNGVVDDSQLPKDRFSAERLKGVDSTLKIQPAKLEDSAVYLCASTQLGKGPQSGELFFGEGSRLTVL.